A selection of T cell receptor beta chains follows, all from one sample in a study of shared clonotypes between healthy human individuals. The data were produced by immunoSEQ multiplex PCR, yet TCRdb's version contains in-frame clones alone and is incomplete. The top ten hold 0.37% of the sample, which has under 2.5 million clones, around 92% seen once. The source material was naive CD4+ T cells from PBMCs. The receptor source for this set is a man aged 18 to 35 in good health. Some clones in this sample may be carry-over from other donors' samples. Both conserved end residues are part of each CDR3. A D gene is named only where the DNA matches it firmly. Not every row has a clone size; where given, it reads once, few, many or a size class.

j_call	d_call	v_call	clone_size	cdr3_aa	cdr3_nt
TRBJ2-5	-	TRBV7-3	-	CASSLSNRETQYF	TGTGCCAGCAGCTTATCAAATCGAGAGACCCAGTACTTC
TRBJ1-1	TRBD1	TRBV5-8	once	CASSLGQGRDTEAFF	TGTGCCAGCAGCTTGGGACAGGGCCGGGACACTGAAGCTTTCTTT
TRBJ1-1	-	TRBV30	-	CAWSLSSRAEAFF	TGTGCCTGGAGTCTTAGCAGCAGGGCAGAAGCTTTCTTT
TRBJ2-4	-	TRBV30	-	CAWSIPVRNIQYF	TGTGCCTGGAGTATCCCGGTGCGGAACATTCAGTACTTC
TRBJ1-2	-	TRBV5-4	-	CASSLATTTNYGYTF	TGTGCCAGCAGCTTGGCCACGACTACTAACTATGGCTACACCTTC
TRBJ2-5	-	TRBV29-1	-	CSVDQGAVQETQYF	TGCAGCGTTGATCAAGGGGCCGTCCAAGAGACCCAGTACTTC
TRBJ2-2	-	TRBV6-1	-	CASIATLPAGELFF	TGTGCCAGCATCGCCACTCTCCCGGCGGGGGAGCTGTTTTTT
TRBJ1-2	-	TRBV15	-	CATSRAANGRYTF	TGTGCCACCAGCAGAGCCGCTAACGGACGCTACACCTTC
TRBJ2-5	TRBD2	TRBV19	-	CASTRWGRGQETQYF	TGTGCCAGTACTCGATGGGGGAGGGGCCAAGAGACCCAGTACTTC
TRBJ1-1	-	TRBV25-1	-	CASSDSRTGDTEAFF	TGTGCCAGCAGTGATTCTCGGACGGGTGACACTGAAGCTTTCTTT
TRBJ2-5	TRBD1	TRBV5-1	-	CASSFGTGGKETQYF	TGCGCCAGCAGCTTTGGGACAGGGGGCAAGGAGACCCAGTACTTC
TRBJ2-3	-	TRBV6-5	-	CASSDRTDTQYF	TGTGCCAGCAGTGACCGCACAGATACGCAGTATTTT
TRBJ2-1	TRBD2	TRBV7-9	-	CASSRGTSGTISAEQFF	TGTGCCAGCAGCCGTGGGACTAGCGGGACGATTTCTGCTGAGCAGTTCTTC